The 7 T cell receptor beta chains presented below share a single source sample, sequenced in a study of T-cell memory formation after mild COVID-19. TCRdb reprocessed the 5' RACE reads with MiXCR, giving one entry per CDR3 protein. The repertoire has 350,000 to 500,000 distinct CDR3 sequences, 23% of them found once; the top ten carry about 12%. The sequencing sample was made of PBMCs or a T cell subset sorted from them (not recorded which). These TCRs come from an adult woman who had mild COVID-19 (a few samples of this study predate the infection). Cell type and time point are not known.

This clonotype was observed a few times. The genes are TRBV20-1 and TRBJ2-5, with TRBD2 matching over 8 bases. The CDR3 is made up of 13 amino acids. Germline loops: CDR1 DFQATT, CDR2 SNEGSKA (reference sequence). The CDR3 reads CKAGASGLETQYF. The CDR3 region has the DNA TGCAAAGCGGGGGCTAGCGGGTTAGAGACCCAGTACTTC.

The sample holds many counts of this clonotype. The chain employs TRBV9 and TRBJ1-1; 7 bases align to TRBD1. The CDR3 consists of 14 residues. The V gene end was trimmed by 4 bases and the J gene end by 0 bases; junction bases not matched to a gene: 3. The germline gives CDR1 SGDLS, CDR2 YYNGEE. This CDR3 reads CASSSGQMNTEAFF. CDR3 DNA: TGTGCCAGCAGCTCGGGACAGATGAACACTGAAGCTTTCTTT.

This clonotype was recorded many times. The genes are TRBV11-2 and TRBJ2-2, with D possibly matching TRBD1 (5 bases). Germline-derived CDR1 and CDR2 are SGHAT and FQNNGV. V was cut by 0 bases and J by 4 bases, with 9 bases left in between. The CDR3 runs to 15 residues. The chain's CDR3 is CASSLDRASTGELFF. In nucleotides, the CDR3 is TGTGCCAGCAGCTTAGACAGGGCGTCCACCGGGGAGCTGTTTTTT.

The chain has TRBV20-1 and TRBJ2-2; 8 bases are a match to TRBD2. Germline CDR1 is DFQATT and CDR2 is SNEGSKA (reference sequence). Losses at the gene ends were 3 bases for V and 1 base for J; bases not matched to a gene: 4. The CDR3 length is 15 residues. The CDR3 loop reads CSASTGGMNTGELFF. The CDR3, as DNA: TGCAGTGCTAGTACGGGGGGGATGAACACCGGGGAGCTGTTTTTT.

The V call is TRBV5-6, the J call TRBJ1-1; D not resolved. The CDR3 runs to 11 residues. The germline CDR1 and CDR2 sequences are SGHDT and YYEEEE. With 0 bases removed from V and 11 bases from J, the gap between germline ends came to 8 bases. CDR3 loop: CASSLAIEAFF. The CDR3 region has the DNA TGTGCCAGCAGCTTGGCCATCGAGGCTTTCTTT.

This clonotype was counted between two and nine times. The chain combines TRBV5-5 with TRBJ2-2, with D perhaps TRBD1 (6 bases). The CDR3 runs to 15 residues. Trimming took off 0 bases at V and 3 bases at J, with 9 bases between the two ends. CDR1 and CDR2 (germline): SGHKS, YYEKEE (reference sequence). The CDR3 DNA reads TGTGCCAGCAGCTTGGGGCACAGGGACACCGGGGAGCTGTTTTTT. It translates to CASSLGHRDTGELFF.

CDR3 DNA sequence: TGTGCCACCAGTGAAGGAGGGTCAGATACGCAGTATTTT. It translates to CATSEGGSDTQYF. This rearrangement joins TRBV24-1 to TRBJ2-3; a possible D gene is TRBD2 (6 bases). CDR1 and CDR2 (germline): KGHDR, SFDVKD. This CDR3 has 13 amino acids. The V end lost 4 bases, the J end lost 4 bases, and 8 bases lay between the germline ends.